The 10 T cell receptor beta chains presented below share a single source sample, sequenced in a study of tumor-infiltrating lymphocytes in primary liver carcinoma. Without any cell sorting, about 18-31 mg of bulk tissue yielded co-extracted RNA and DNA. A primer in the constant region served to generate TCR beta cDNA from approximately 450 ng of total RNA. Nested multiplex PCR, run for three rounds with slightly modified ARM-PCR, yielded TCR beta libraries. For around 10 cycles apiece, the opening two PCR rounds ran with TRBV1-TRBV30 forward primers and a C-beta reverse primer. TCRdb called the multiplex PCR reads again in MiXCR, with one record for every CDR3 protein. The sample shows roughly 100,000 distinct CDR3 sequences, roughly 80% of them seen only once. The sample was liver tumor tissue from sampling region 3. The subset here: tumor region T3, left-lateral pole. These receptors all stem from a middle-aged man with primary liver carcinoma and hepatitis B virus infection.

This clonotype has a handful of counts. The rearrangement uses TRBV11-3 and TRBJ2-1; no reliable D call. The germline V gene encodes CDR1 SGHNT and CDR2 YENEEA. Trimming cost V 7 bases and J 6 bases, with 7 bases left between them. The CDR3 is 11 amino acids. The CDR3 region is CASINANEQFF. The CDR3 nucleotides read TGTGCCAGCATAAATGCCAATGAGCAGTTCTTC.

About this clonotype: The junction does not match germline at one end; this may be a read error. The chain joins TRBV6-2 or TRBV6-3 to TRBJ2-1; D unresolved. CDR3 length equals 14 residues. Germline V lookup: CDR1 MNHEY, CDR2 SVGEGT. As DNA, the CDR3 is TGTGCCAGTAGCTTGCAAGGGTTCTACAATGAACAGTTATTC. Its translation is CASSLQGFYNEQLF.

The rearrangement links TRBV28 to TRBJ2-3; no reliable D call. Trimming removed 6 bases from V and 1 base from J, with 11 bases in between. CDR3 length equals 14 residues. CDR1 and CDR2 from the germline V gene are MDHEN and SYDVKM. The DNA for the CDR3 is TGTGCCAGCAGGTTTGAAGGCGGCACAGATACGCAGTATTTT. Residues: CASRFEGGTDTQYF.

About this clonotype: One end of the junction does not line up with germline, which may come from a read error. The chain has TRBV6-1 and TRBJ2-1; TRBD2 aligns across 7 bases. In germline, CDR1 is MNHNS, CDR2 SASEGT. The CDR3 has 15 amino acids. The CDR3 spells CASREVGGIYNKQFF. In DNA form, the CDR3 reads TGTGCCAGCAGAGAAGTGGGAGGGATCTACAATAAGCAGTTCTTC.

Comment on this clonotype: This may be a read error, as it is one base from a much larger clone. The chain joins TRBV7-3 to TRBJ2-2, with TRBD1 matching 7 bases. Losses at the gene ends were 7 bases for V and 4 bases for J; bases not matched to a gene: 18. The CDR3 extends over 18 amino acids. Germline CDR1 and CDR2: SGHTA and FQGTGA. The CDR3 here is CASNHKGATLSGTGELFF. DNA of the CDR3: TGTGCCAGCAACCACAAGGGGGCCACGCTCAGCGGCACCGGGGAGCTGTTTTTT.

To note about this clonotype: One end of the junction varies from germline; a read error may be responsible. The chain recombines TRBV4-1 with TRBJ2-2, with 7 nucleotides matching TRBD2. Germline values: CDR1 MGHRA, CDR2 YSYEKL. This CDR3 region has 18 residues. CDR3 bases: TGCGCCAGCAGCCAAGACCGCCCCCTAGCGGCGAACACTGGGGAGCTGTTTTTT. As protein: CASSQDRPLAANTGELFF.

The chain has TRBV11-2 and TRBJ2-3; the D is unclear. V was trimmed by 3 bases and J by 5 bases, leaving 15 bases between them. Germline V gives CDR1 SGHAT, CDR2 FQNNGV. The CDR3 has 15 amino acids. The CDR3 nucleotides are TGTGCCAGCAGCTTTCGGACCCACTATATAGATACGCAGTATTTT. Translation: CASSFRTHYIDTQYF.

On this clonotype itself: The junction and the germline gene differ at one end; a read error may be behind it. J is TRBJ1-1 and V is TRBV6-5; 7 nucleotides align to TRBD1. This CDR3 contains 14 residues. CDR1 MNHEY and CDR2 SVGAGI come from the germline V gene. This CDR3 is CASSVTGKGTETFF. The CDR3 DNA reads as TGTGCCAGCAGTGTGACAGGGAAGGGCACTGAAACTTTCTTT.

Remarks on this clonotype: A read error may produce the germline difference seen at one junction end. This sequence joins TRBV6-2 or TRBV6-3 and TRBJ2-7, with D hard to call. This CDR3 is built from 13 residues. Germline CDR1 is MNHEY and CDR2 is SVGEGT. The CDR3 coding sequence is TGTACCAGCAGTTACGAGGTACGCTACGAACAGTACTTC. Its protein is CTSSYEVRYEQYF.

This clonotype appeared once. At one end, the junction sequence differs from germline, possibly due to a read error. The gene calls are TRBV6-6 and TRBJ2-7; D call uncertain. The CDR3 has 14 residues. The germline V gene encodes CDR1 MNHNY and CDR2 SVGAGI (reference sequence). The CDR3 DNA reads as TGTGCCAGCAGTTTCCCGGACCACTCCTACGATCAGTACTTC. Translation: CASSFPDHSYDQYF.